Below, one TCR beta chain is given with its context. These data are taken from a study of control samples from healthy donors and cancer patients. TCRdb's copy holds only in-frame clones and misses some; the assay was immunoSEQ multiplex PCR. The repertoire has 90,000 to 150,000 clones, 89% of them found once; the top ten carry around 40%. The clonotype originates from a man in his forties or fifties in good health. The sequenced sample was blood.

CDR3 amino acids: CASSLVPGGTEAFF. The CDR3 coding sequence is TGCGCCAGCAGCTTGGTTCCGGGGGGCACTGAAGCTTTCTTT. The chain carries TRBV5-1 and TRBJ1-1, with TRBD1 as a possible D gene (5 bases). Looked up from germline, CDR1 is SGHRS and CDR2 is YFSETQ. The V end was cut by 0 bases, the J end by 4 bases, with 10 bases between. This CDR3 spans 14 amino acids.